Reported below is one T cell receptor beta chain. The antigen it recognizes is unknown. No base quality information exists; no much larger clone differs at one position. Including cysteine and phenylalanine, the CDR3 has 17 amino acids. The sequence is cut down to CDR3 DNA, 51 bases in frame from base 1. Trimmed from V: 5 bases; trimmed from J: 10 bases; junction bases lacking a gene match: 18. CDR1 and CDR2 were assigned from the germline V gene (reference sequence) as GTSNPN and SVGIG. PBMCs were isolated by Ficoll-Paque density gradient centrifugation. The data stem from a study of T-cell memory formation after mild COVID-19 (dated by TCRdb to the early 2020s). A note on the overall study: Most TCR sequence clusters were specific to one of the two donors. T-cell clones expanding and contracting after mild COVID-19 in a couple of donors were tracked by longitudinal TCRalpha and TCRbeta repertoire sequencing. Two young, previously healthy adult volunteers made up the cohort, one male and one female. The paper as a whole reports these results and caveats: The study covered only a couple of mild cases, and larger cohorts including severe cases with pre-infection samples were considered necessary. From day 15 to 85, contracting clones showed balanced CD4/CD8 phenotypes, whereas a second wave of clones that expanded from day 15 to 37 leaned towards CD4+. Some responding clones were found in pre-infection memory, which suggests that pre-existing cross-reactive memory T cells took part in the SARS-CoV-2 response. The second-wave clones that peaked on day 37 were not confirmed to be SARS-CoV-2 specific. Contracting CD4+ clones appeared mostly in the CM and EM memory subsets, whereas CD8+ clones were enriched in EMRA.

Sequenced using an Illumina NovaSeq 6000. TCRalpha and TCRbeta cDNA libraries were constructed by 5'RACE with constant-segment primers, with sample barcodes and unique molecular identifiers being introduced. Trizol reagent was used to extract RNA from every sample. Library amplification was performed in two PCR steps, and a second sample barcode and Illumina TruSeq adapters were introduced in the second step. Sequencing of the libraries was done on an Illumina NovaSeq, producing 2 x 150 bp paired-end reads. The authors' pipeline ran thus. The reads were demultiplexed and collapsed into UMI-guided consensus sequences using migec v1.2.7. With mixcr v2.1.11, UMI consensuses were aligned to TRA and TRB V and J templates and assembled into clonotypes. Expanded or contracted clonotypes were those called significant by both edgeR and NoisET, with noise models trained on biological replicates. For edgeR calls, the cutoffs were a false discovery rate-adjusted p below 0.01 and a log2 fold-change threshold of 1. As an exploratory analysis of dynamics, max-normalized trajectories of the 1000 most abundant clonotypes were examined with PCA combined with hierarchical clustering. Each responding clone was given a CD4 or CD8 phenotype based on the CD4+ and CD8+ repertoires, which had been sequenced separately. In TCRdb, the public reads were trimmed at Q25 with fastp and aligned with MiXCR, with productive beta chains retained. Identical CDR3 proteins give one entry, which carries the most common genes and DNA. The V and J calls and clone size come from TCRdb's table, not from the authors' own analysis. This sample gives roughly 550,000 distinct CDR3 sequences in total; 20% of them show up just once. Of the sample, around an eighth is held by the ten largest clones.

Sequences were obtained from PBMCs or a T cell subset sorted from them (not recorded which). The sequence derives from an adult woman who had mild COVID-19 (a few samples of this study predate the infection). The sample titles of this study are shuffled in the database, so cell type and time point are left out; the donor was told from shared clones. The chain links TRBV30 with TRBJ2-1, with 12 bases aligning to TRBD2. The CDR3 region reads CAWHLMTSGGSKQEQFF. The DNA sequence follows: TGTGCCTGGCACCTGATGACTAGCGGGGGATCGAAACAAGAGCAGTTCTTC.